Listed here are 29 T cell receptor beta chains from one sample, sequenced in a study of blood T cell repertoires in COVID-19. Sequencing was performed with immunoSEQ multiplex PCR; in TCRdb, only in-frame clones are kept and a portion is missing. The data show around 270,000 clones, with about 91% seen just once and around 2.5% held by the top ten. Sequencing was performed on peripheral blood. The receptors were gathered from a person aged 18 to 29 with COVID-19, enrolled during active disease.

This chain uses TRBV4-1 with TRBJ1-5; 9 nucleotides line up with TRBD1. This CDR3 is 15 amino acids long. CDR1 and CDR2 from the germline V gene are MGHRA and YSYEKL. V shed 3 bases and J 2 bases; nucleotides not matched to a gene: 2. The CDR3 DNA reads TGCGCCAGCAGCCACTGGACAGGGGGCAATCAGCCCCAGCATTTT. It translates to CASSHWTGGNQPQHF.

This clone was detected only a few times. Other nucleotide sequences from this sample produce the same CDR3. This rearrangement joins TRBV28 to TRBJ1-1; D ambiguous. The CDR3 contains 13 residues. Per germline, CDR1 MDHEN and CDR2 SYDVKM. The V and J ends lost 2 bases and 1 base respectively, with 5 bases between them. CDR3 in DNA: TGTGCCAGCAGTTTAGGGAGGAACACTGAAGCTTTCTTT. Its protein is CASSLGRNTEAFF.

The genes are TRBV10-2 and TRBJ2-3, with D perhaps TRBD2 (6 bases). The germline gives CDR1 WSHSY, CDR2 SAAADI. V lost 6 bases, J lost 0 bases, and 7 bases lay in between. The CDR3 covers 13 residues. The CDR3 region has the DNA TGCGCCAGCAGCCTAGCGAGCACAGATACGCAGTATTTT. Translation: CASSLASTDTQYF.

The gene calls are TRBV6-1 and TRBJ2-3; 10 nucleotides align to TRBD2. Losses at the gene ends were 4 bases for V and 5 bases for J; bases not matched to a gene: 3. CDR1 and CDR2 from the germline V gene are MNHNS and SASEGT. The CDR3 extends over 14 amino acids. In DNA form, the CDR3 reads TGTGCCAGCAGTGTAGCGGGAGGAGGAGATACGCAGTATTTT. It yields the protein CASSVAGGGDTQYF.

This rearrangement joins TRBV9 to TRBJ2-3; 7 bases line up with TRBD1. Germline CDR1 and CDR2: SGDLS and YYNGEE. The CDR3 totals 14 residues. V lost 3 bases, J lost 1 base, and 2 bases stayed unmatched. CDR3 bases: TGTGCCAGCAGCGGTACAGGGGGCACAGATACGCAGTATTTT. It is translated as CASSGTGGTDTQYF. The variable domain in full, with the rest retrieved from reference TRBV9 and TRBJ2-3, is DSGVTQTPKHLITATGQRVTLRCSPRSGDLSVYWYQQSLDQGLQFLIQYYNGEERAKGNILERFSAQQFPDLHSELNLSSLELGDSALYFCASSGTGGTDTQYFGPGTRLTVL.

J is TRBJ2-5 and V is TRBV2, with 9 nucleotides matching TRBD1. The CDR3 has 14 amino acids. After removal of 7 bases from V and 4 bases from J, the junction contained 7 bases not matched to a gene. The germline V gene has CDR1 SNHLY and CDR2 FYNNEI. This CDR3 reads CASTNRGRRETQYF. The CDR3 DNA follows: TGTGCCAGCACTAACAGGGGGCGGAGAGAGACCCAGTACTTC.

This chain uses TRBV5-1 with TRBJ2-7; D possibly corresponds to TRBD2 (6 bases). The length of the CDR3 is 11 residues. CDR1 is SGHRS, CDR2 YFSETQ, per germline. Trimming removed 4 bases at V and 4 bases at J, with 6 bases between. CDR3 loop: CASSRGYEQYF. Here the CDR3 DNA reads TGCGCCAGCAGCCGGGGGTACGAGCAGTACTTC.

This chain joins TRBV2 and TRBJ2-1; D remains unclear. This CDR3 spans 14 amino acids. The V gene's germline CDR1 is SNHLY and CDR2 FYNNEI. The V and J ends lost 7 bases and 8 bases respectively, with 18 bases between them. In nucleotides, the CDR3 is TGTGCCAGCATAAGGCCAGGCAGTATGGATGAGCAGTTCTTC. It specifies CASIRPGSMDEQFF.

This clone was observed a single time. V usage is TRBV19 and J usage is TRBJ1-1; 7 positions match TRBD1. Trimming cost V 7 bases and J 6 bases; bases outside gene matches: 5. The CDR3 spans 12 residues. The germline CDR1 and CDR2 sequences are LNHDA and SQIVND (reference sequence). For the CDR3, the DNA is TGTGCCAGTACCCGGGACAGTTCTGAAGCTTTCTTT. This codes for CASTRDSSEAFF.

The chain links TRBV30 to TRBJ1-1; TRBD1 is a possible D gene (5 bases). V gave up 2 bases and J gave up 0 bases, with 16 bases separating them. This CDR3 is built from 16 residues. CDR1 and CDR2 (germline): GTSNPN, SVGIG (reference sequence). The CDR3 loop is CAWSLGRTYMNTEAFF. DNA of the CDR3: TGTGCCTGGAGTTTGGGGAGGACATATATGAACACTGAAGCTTTCTTT.

This clone was seen a single time. The rearrangement joins TRBV6-6 to TRBJ2-1, with 7 bases that match TRBD1. V was pared by 4 bases and J by 3 bases, with 3 bases of the junction left unmatched. The CDR3 is 14 residues long. CDR1 is MNHNY and CDR2 is SVGAGI in the germline V gene (reference sequence). The CDR3: CASSSGTVYNEQFF. Written as DNA, the CDR3 is TGTGCCAGCAGTTCCGGGACAGTCTACAATGAGCAGTTCTTC.

V is TRBV7-3 and J is TRBJ2-1; TRBD2 matches 11 bases. CDR3 length: 15 amino acids. Germline lookup yields CDR1 SGHTA and CDR2 FQGTGA. The junction had 7 bases not matched to a gene; V was cut back by 6 bases and J by 6 bases. The CDR3 sequence: CASSIAGGNFNEQFF. The DNA for the CDR3 is TGTGCCAGCAGTATAGCGGGAGGGAATTTCAATGAGCAGTTCTTC.

The chain employs TRBV6-6 and TRBJ1-1, with D possibly matching TRBD1 (6 bases). This CDR3 has 14 residues. From germline, CDR1 is MNHNY and CDR2 SVGAGI (reference sequence). With 2 bases removed from V and 4 bases from J, the gap between germline ends came to 11 bases. For the CDR3, the DNA is TGTGCCAGCAGTTACGTACAGGGCGCCACTGAAGCTTTCTTT. It specifies CASSYVQGATEAFF.

This chain links TRBV20-1 with TRBJ2-1, with D tentatively TRBD2 (6 bases). The V gene's germline CDR1 is DFQATT and CDR2 SNEGSKA (reference sequence). This CDR3 region has 14 residues. Trimming took off 3 bases at V and 5 bases at J, with 14 bases between the two ends. The CDR3 is CSASKLAEHNEQFF. CDR3 DNA sequence: TGCAGTGCTAGTAAATTAGCGGAACACAATGAGCAGTTCTTC.

The rearrangement links TRBV3-1 (or the pseudogene TRBV3-2) to TRBJ1-1; D not certain. CDR3 length: 13 amino acids. Germline assignment: CDR1 LGHDT and CDR2 YNNKEL (reference sequence). The V end was cut by 4 bases, the J end by 1 base, with 7 bases between. The CDR3 DNA reads as TGTGCCAGCAGCCGGGGAGGGAACACTGAAGCTTTCTTT. As protein: CASSRGGNTEAFF.

The rearrangement uses TRBV4-1 and TRBJ2-1, with no clear D. CDR1 MGHRA and CDR2 YSYEKL come from the germline V gene. The ends were cut back, 0 bases at V and 9 bases at J, with 15 bases in the middle. The CDR3 is made up of 15 amino acids. In nucleotides, the CDR3 is TGCGCCAGCAGCCAAGACGTGTATAGTCTCGGTGAGCAGTTCTTC. Encoded protein: CASSQDVYSLGEQFF.

The chain uses TRBV6-4 and TRBJ2-3, with 13 positions matching TRBD2. In germline, CDR1 is MRHNA, CDR2 SNTAGT. The CDR3 runs 15 residues. V was pared by 2 bases and J by 11 bases, with 7 bases of the junction left unmatched. In DNA, the CDR3 is TGTGCCAGCAGTGACGAACTAGCGGGAGGGTCGAGGCAGTATTTT. Translating gives CASSDELAGGSRQYF.

The chain recombines TRBV19 with TRBJ1-4; possibly TRBD1 for D (5 bases). The V gene's germline CDR1 is LNHDA and CDR2 SQIVND (reference sequence). V lost 6 bases and J 5 bases, leaving 13 bases between the germline ends. The CDR3 loop spans 14 amino acids. The CDR3, as DNA: TGTGCCAGTAGACCGACAGCGTACAATGAAAAACTGTTTTTT. Protein: CASRPTAYNEKLFF.

The CDR3 DNA follows: TGTGCCAGCAGTCACGGGACTAGGGACAATGAGCAGTTCTTC. Translating it yields CASSHGTRDNEQFF. The chain recombines TRBV6-4 with TRBJ2-1, with 8 bases lining up with TRBD2. V lost 5 bases, J lost 5 bases, and 5 bases stayed unmatched. The germline CDR1 and CDR2 sequences are MRHNA and SNTAGT. The CDR3 sequence is 14 residues long.

In the case of this clone: Within the sample, other DNA sequences also encode this same CDR3. CDR3 protein: CASSQDLNQPQHF. Here the CDR3 DNA reads TGTGCCAGCAGCCAAGATCTTAATCAGCCCCAGCATTTT. The rearrangement uses TRBV3-1 (or the pseudogene TRBV3-2) and TRBJ1-5; no reliable D call. CDR3 length: 13 amino acids. Looked up from germline, CDR1 is LGHDT and CDR2 is YNNKEL (reference sequence). V dropped 0 bases and J dropped 4 bases, with 4 bases sitting between them.

This clone was seen just once. The chain recombines TRBV28 with TRBJ1-1; TRBD1 matches 7 bases. Germline V gene data show CDR1 as MDHEN and CDR2 as SYDVKM. The CDR3 covers 15 residues. Losses at the gene ends were 3 bases for V and 1 base for J; bases not matched to a gene: 5. CDR3 region: CASSLPQGRNTEAFF. The CDR3 DNA is TGTGCCAGCAGTTTGCCACAGGGGAGGAACACTGAAGCTTTCTTT.

The genes are TRBV19 and TRBJ1-1; D might be TRBD1 (5 bases). V lost 4 bases, J lost 3 bases, and 9 bases lay in between. This CDR3 comprises 13 residues. The germline V gene encodes CDR1 LNHDA and CDR2 SQIVND (reference sequence). CDR3 in DNA: TGTGCCAGTAGTAGGGGGGTCTACACTGAAGCTTTCTTT. It specifies CASSRGVYTEAFF.

J is TRBJ2-2 and V is TRBV6-2 or TRBV6-3, with 13 bases aligning to TRBD2. The V gene end was trimmed by 3 bases and the J gene end by 9 bases; junction bases not matched to a gene: 4. The length of the CDR3 is 15 residues. Germline V gene sequence: CDR1 MNHEY, CDR2 SVGEGT. CDR3 DNA: TGTGCCAGCAGTTATTGGACTAGCGGGAGACGGGAGCTGTTTTTT. It translates to CASSYWTSGRRELFF.

The chain employs TRBV5-1 and TRBJ2-1, with TRBD2 matching over 7 bases. Trimming at V came to 0 bases and at J to 7 bases, leaving 7 bases not matched to a gene. The CDR3 runs 15 residues. The germline V gene has CDR1 SGHRS and CDR2 YFSETQ. The CDR3 protein is CASSLGAGAGNEQFF. The DNA of the CDR3 is TGCGCCAGCAGCTTGGGGGCGGGAGCTGGGAATGAGCAGTTCTTC. The full variable domain, rest sourced from reference TRBV5-1 and TRBJ2-1, is KAGVTQTPRYLIKTRGQQVTLSCSPISGHRSVSWYQQTPGQGLQFLFEYFSETQRNKGNFPGRFSGRQFSNSRSEMNVSTLELGDSALYLCASSLGAGAGNEQFFGPGTRLTVL.

This chain links TRBV6-2 or TRBV6-3 with TRBJ2-7; tentative D call: TRBD2 (6 bases). CDR1 is MNHEY, CDR2 SVGEGT, per germline. V lost 5 bases and J 3 bases, leaving 23 bases between the germline ends. The CDR3 extends over 17 amino acids. The CDR3 DNA reads TGTGCCAGCAGTACACCGGAGGGGAGACATTCGAACTACGAGCAGTACTTC. Translating it yields CASSTPEGRHSNYEQYF.

This sequence joins TRBV4-1 and TRBJ2-1; 7 nucleotides align to TRBD1. J gave up 4 bases and V 3 bases, and 3 bases lay outside the gene matches. This CDR3 is 14 amino acids long. CDR1 MGHRA and CDR2 YSYEKL come from the germline V gene. The CDR3 DNA sequence: TGCGCCAGCAGCCATGGGACAGTTTACAATGAGCAGTTCTTC. It encodes CASSHGTVYNEQFF.

The gene calls are TRBV19 and TRBJ2-1, with 10 bases lining up with TRBD2. The CDR3 is made up of 14 amino acids. V lost 4 bases and J lost 3; bases outside the gene matches: 0. The germline V gene encodes CDR1 LNHDA and CDR2 SQIVND (reference sequence). As DNA, the CDR3 is TGTGCCAGTAGTAGGACTAGCGGCTACAATGAGCAGTTCTTC. This sequence encodes CASSRTSGYNEQFF.

This chain connects TRBV13 to TRBJ2-6; 9 nucleotides match TRBD1. CDR1 is PRHDT, CDR2 FYEKMQ, per germline (reference sequence). This CDR3 has 18 residues. Trimming removed 5 bases from V and 2 bases from J; junction bases left unmatched: 10. Here the CDR3 reads CASSPLGTGSTGANVLTF. For the CDR3, the DNA is TGTGCCAGCAGCCCGTTGGGGACAGGGTCAACTGGGGCCAACGTCCTGACTTTC.

V and J are TRBV28 and TRBJ1-4; D unresolved. CDR3 size: 16 residues. Trimming removed 5 bases at V and 8 bases at J, with 21 bases between. Germline V CDR1 and CDR2: MDHEN, SYDVKM. The CDR3 DNA reads as TGTGCCAGCAGTCCCCCAATAGGCCAGGCGGGGGAAAAACTGTTTTTT. Residues: CASSPPIGQAGEKLFF.